This T cell receptor (beta chain) was sequenced in a study of T cell responses to AZD1222 COVID-19 vaccine. Whole-study results and caveats: Clonal diversity may have been underestimated, and the donors were mostly white British, with more females than males. With dominance at 160-218 and 743-854, vaccine-associated CD4 TCRs spanned spike. Vaccination with two AZD1222 doses was followed by a rise in Spike-specific TCR breadth and depth. Only after the peak T cell response were repertoires sampled.

The CDR3 totals 14 residues. Trimming removed 10 bases from V and 1 base from J; junction bases left unmatched: 6. Germline V gives CDR1 SNHLY, CDR2 FYNNEI. Here immunoSEQ multiplex PCR was the method, and the copy in TCRdb shows in-frame clones only, minus some. The repertoire consists of approximately 120,000 clones, with 90% occurring once and the leading ten covering about 7%. Regarding this clone: Its antigen is unknown.

This specimen consisted of peripheral blood, obtained on day 0 of AZD1222 vaccination. The V and J genes are TRBV2 and TRBJ2-1; TRBD1 aligns across 8 bases. This clonotype originated in an adult in good health. Here the CDR3 reads CANPGQVSYNEQFF. The CDR3 DNA reads as TGTGCCAATCCGGGACAGGTTTCCTACAATGAGCAGTTCTTC.